This passage covers 8 T cell receptor beta chains from one sample sequenced in a study of T cell responses to AZD1222 COVID-19 vaccine. Generated by immunoSEQ multiplex PCR, the TCRdb table keeps only in-frame clones and is missing some. The sample shows 75,000 to 85,000 clones, around nine tenths of them seen only once. The sample here was peripheral blood, taken 28 days after the second AZD1222 dose. Source of these receptors: an adult who received the AZD1222 COVID-19 vaccine.

V gene TRBV7-6 combines with J gene TRBJ1-1; D possibly corresponds to TRBD1 (5 bases). Trimming stripped 5 bases from V and 1 base from J, with 14 bases between. CDR3 length: 15 residues. Germline CDR1 and CDR2: SGHVS and FNYEAQ. This CDR3 is CASSPILGENTEAFF. The CDR3 DNA reads TGTGCCAGCAGCCCCATCTTGGGGGAGAACACTGAAGCTTTCTTT.

The chain has TRBV25-1 and TRBJ2-7, with 9 bases lining up with TRBD1. Germline CDR1 and CDR2: MGHDK and SYGVNS. V shed 4 bases, J shed 8 bases, and the junction held 6 bases outside the gene matches. The CDR3 runs 13 residues. CDR3 in DNA: TGTGCCAGCAGTGGCACAGGGGGCTTAAAGCAGTACTTC. It is translated as CASSGTGGLKQYF.

The rearrangement links TRBV9 to TRBJ2-5, with 7 bases aligning to TRBD2. The V gene end was trimmed by 0 bases and the J gene end by 5 bases; junction bases not matched to a gene: 4. CDR1 is SGDLS and CDR2 is YYNGEE in the germline V gene. CDR3 length: 14 residues. The CDR3 DNA follows: TGTGCCAGCAGCGTAGAAAAGGGAGGGGAGACCCAGTACTTC. This encodes CASSVEKGGETQYF.

The chain has TRBV7-2 and TRBJ1-1; D ambiguous. The CDR3 loop spans 13 amino acids. Trimming removed 3 bases from V and 1 base from J, with 6 bases in between. Germline V gene data show CDR1 as SGHTA and CDR2 as FQGNSA. In DNA, the CDR3 is TGTGCCAGCAGCTTTAGAAAGAACACTGAAGCTTTCTTT. Protein sequence: CASSFRKNTEAFF.

The chain uses TRBV7-9 and TRBJ2-7, with 10 bases lining up with TRBD1. This CDR3 has 15 residues. J lost 4 bases, V lost 3 bases, and 6 bases had no gene match. Per the germline V gene, CDR1 is SEHNR and CDR2 is FQNEAQ (reference sequence). The CDR3 sequence: CASSFPGTGAYEQYF. CDR3 sequence (DNA): TGTGCCAGCAGCTTTCCCGGGACAGGGGCTTACGAGCAGTACTTC.

The chain couples TRBV11-3 to TRBJ2-2, with TRBD1 matching over 9 bases. The germline CDR1 and CDR2 sequences are SGHNT and YENEEA. V gave up 5 bases and J gave up 4 bases; unmatched junction bases: 8. The CDR3 spans 16 residues. CDR3 nucleotides: TGTGCCAGCAGCCCGTGGGGACAGGGTACCACCGGGGAGCTGTTTTTT. This encodes CASSPWGQGTTGELFF.

In nucleotides, the CDR3 is TGTGCCAGCAGCCAAGGGGCGGACCTCGGCTACACCATATATTTT. Its translation is CASSQGADLGYTIYF. The chain employs TRBV3-1 (or the pseudogene TRBV3-2) and TRBJ1-3; D not resolved. The V end lost 1 base, the J end lost 8 bases, and 15 bases lay between the germline ends. Germline CDR1 is LGHDT and CDR2 is YNNKEL (reference sequence). CDR3 length equals 15 residues.

CDR3 sequence reads: CASSMGRWETQYF. DNA of the CDR3: TGTGCCAGTAGTATGGGGCGGTGGGAGACCCAGTACTTC. The gene calls are TRBV19 and TRBJ2-5; TRBD1 is a possible D gene (5 bases). Germline loops: CDR1 LNHDA, CDR2 SQIVND (reference sequence). The CDR3 contains 13 residues. The germline V and J ends were trimmed by 3 bases and 5 bases, with 10 bases remaining between them.